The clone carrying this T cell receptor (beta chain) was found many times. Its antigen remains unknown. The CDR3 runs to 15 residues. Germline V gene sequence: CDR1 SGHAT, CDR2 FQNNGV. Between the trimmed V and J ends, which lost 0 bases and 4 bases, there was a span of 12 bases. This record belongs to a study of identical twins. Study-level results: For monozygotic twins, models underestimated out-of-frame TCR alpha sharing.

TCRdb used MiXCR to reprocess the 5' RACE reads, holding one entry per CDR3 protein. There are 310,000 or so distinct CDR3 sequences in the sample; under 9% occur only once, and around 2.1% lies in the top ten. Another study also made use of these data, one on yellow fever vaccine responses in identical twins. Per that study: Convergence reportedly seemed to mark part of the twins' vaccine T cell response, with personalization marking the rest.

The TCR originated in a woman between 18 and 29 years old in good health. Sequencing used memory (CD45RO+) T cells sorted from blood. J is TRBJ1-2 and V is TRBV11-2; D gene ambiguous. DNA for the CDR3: TGTGCCAGCAGCTTAGAGGGAGCCTTAGGCTATGGCTACACCTTC. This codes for CASSLEGALGYGYTF.